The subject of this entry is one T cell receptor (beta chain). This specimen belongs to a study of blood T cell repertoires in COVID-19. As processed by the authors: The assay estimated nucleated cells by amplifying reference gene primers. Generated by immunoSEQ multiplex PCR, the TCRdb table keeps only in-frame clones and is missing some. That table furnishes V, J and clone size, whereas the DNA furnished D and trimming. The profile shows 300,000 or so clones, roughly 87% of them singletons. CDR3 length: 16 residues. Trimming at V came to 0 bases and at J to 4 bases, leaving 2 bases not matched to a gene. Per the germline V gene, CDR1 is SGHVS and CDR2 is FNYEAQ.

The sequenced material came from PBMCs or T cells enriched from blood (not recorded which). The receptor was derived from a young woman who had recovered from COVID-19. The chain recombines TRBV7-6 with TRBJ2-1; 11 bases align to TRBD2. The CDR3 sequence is CASSLAGTSGYNEQFF. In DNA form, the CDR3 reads TGTGCCAGCAGCTTAGCTGGGACTAGCGGATACAATGAGCAGTTCTTC. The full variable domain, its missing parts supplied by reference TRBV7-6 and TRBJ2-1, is GAGVSQSPRYKVTKRGQDVALRCDPISGHVSLYWYRQALGQGPEFLTYFNYEAQQDKSGLPNDRFSAERPEGSISTLTIQRTEQRDSAMYRCASSLAGTSGYNEQFFGPGTRLTVL.